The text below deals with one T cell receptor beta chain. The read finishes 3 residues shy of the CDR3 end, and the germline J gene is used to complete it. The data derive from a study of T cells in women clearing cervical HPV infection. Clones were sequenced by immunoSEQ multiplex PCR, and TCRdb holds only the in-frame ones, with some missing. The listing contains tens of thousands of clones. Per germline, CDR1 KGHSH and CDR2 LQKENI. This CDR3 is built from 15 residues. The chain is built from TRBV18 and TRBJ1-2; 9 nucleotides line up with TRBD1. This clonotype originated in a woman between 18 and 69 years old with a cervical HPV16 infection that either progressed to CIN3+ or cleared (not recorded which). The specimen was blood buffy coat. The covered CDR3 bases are TGTGCCAGCTCACCGAACCGGGACAGGGACGACGAC. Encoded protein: CASSPNRDRDDD. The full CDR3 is CASSPNRDRDDDYTF.